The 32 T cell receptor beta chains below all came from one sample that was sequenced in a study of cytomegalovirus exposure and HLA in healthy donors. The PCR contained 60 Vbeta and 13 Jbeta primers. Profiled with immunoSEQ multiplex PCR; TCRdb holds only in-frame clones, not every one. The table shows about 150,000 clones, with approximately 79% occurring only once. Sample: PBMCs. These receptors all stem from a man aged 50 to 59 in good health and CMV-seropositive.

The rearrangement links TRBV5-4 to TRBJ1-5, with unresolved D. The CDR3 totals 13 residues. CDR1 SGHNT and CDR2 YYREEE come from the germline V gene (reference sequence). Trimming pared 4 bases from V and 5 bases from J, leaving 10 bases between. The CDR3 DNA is TGTGCCAGCAGCGCCGGTTACGATCAGCCCCAGCATTTT. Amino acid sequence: CASSAGYDQPQHF.

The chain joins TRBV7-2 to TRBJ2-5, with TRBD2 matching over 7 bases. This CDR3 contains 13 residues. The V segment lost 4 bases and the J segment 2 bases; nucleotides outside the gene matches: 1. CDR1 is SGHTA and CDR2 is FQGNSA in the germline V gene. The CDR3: CASSYSGQETQYF. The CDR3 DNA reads TGTGCCAGCAGCTATAGCGGGCAAGAGACCCAGTACTTC. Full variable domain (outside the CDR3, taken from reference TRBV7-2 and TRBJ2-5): GAGVSQSPSNKVTEKGKDVELRCDPISGHTALYWYRQSLGQGLEFLIYFQGNSAPDKSGLPSDRFSAERTGGSVSTLTIQRTQQEDSAVYLCASSYSGQETQYFGPGTRLLVL.

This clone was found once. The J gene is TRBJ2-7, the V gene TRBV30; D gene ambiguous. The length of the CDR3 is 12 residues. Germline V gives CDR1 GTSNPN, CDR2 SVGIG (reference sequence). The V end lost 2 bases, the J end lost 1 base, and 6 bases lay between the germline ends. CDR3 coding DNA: TGTGCCTGGAGTCCGGGTTCCTACGAGCAGTACTTC. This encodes CAWSPGSYEQYF.

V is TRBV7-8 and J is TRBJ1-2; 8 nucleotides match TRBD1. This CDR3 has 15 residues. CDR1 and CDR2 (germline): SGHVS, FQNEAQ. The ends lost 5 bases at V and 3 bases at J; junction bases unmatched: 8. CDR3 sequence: CASSTGQGDDYGYTF. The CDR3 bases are TGTGCCAGCAGCACAGGACAGGGAGATGACTATGGCTACACCTTC.

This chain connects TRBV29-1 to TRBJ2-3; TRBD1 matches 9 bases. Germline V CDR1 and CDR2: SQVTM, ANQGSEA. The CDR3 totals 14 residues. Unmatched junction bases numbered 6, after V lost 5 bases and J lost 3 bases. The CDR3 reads CSVSGQGITDTQYF. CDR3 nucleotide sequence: TGCAGCGTTTCTGGACAGGGGATAACAGATACGCAGTATTTT.

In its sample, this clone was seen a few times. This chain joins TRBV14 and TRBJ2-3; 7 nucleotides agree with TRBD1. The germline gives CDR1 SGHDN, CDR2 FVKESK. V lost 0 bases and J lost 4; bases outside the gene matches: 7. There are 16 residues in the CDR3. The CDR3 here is CASSQDGTGVPDTQYF. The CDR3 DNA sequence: TGTGCCAGCAGCCAAGATGGAACAGGGGTCCCAGATACGCAGTATTTT.

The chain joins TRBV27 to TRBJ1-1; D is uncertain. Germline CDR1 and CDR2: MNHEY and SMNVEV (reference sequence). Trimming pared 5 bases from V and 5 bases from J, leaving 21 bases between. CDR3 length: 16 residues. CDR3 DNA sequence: TGTGCCAGCAGTCCGTCTCTTGGGGAGATGTTAACTGAAGCTTTCTTT. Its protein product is CASSPSLGEMLTEAFF.

The chain's CDR3 is CSVATQVTGELFF. The CDR3 DNA reads TGCAGCGTTGCCACACAGGTCACCGGGGAGCTGTTTTTT. This chain links TRBV29-1 with TRBJ2-2; D might be TRBD1 (5 bases). Germline CDR1 SQVTM, CDR2 ANQGSEA. With 4 bases removed from V and 4 bases from J, the gap between germline ends came to 10 bases. This CDR3 comprises 13 residues.

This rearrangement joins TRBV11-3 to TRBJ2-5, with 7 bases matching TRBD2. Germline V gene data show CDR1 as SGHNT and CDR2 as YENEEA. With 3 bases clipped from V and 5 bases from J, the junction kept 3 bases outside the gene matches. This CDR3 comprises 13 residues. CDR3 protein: CASSLRESETQYF. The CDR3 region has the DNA TGTGCCAGCAGCTTGCGGGAGTCCGAGACCCAGTACTTC.

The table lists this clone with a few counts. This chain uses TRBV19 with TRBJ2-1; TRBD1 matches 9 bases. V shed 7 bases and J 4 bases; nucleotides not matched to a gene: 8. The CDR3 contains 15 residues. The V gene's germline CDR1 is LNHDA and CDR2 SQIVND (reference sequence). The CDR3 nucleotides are TGTGCCAGTACAAGGGACAGGGTAAATTACAATGAGCAGTTCTTC. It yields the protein CASTRDRVNYNEQFF.

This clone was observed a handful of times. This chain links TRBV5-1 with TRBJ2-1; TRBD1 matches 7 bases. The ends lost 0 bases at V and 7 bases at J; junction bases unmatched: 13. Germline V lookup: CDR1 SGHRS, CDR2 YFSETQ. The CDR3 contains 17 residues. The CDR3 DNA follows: TGCGCCAGCAGCTTGGGCGGTAGGACAGGAGCGGTGAATGAGCAGTTCTTC. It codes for CASSLGGRTGAVNEQFF.

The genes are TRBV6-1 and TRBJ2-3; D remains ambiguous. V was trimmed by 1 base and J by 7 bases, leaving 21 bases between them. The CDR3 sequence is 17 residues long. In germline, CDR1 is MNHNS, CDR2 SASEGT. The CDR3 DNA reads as TGTGCCAGCAGTGAAGAGGAAGTGAGACACCCGCGAAATACGCAGTATTTT. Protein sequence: CASSEEEVRHPRNTQYF.

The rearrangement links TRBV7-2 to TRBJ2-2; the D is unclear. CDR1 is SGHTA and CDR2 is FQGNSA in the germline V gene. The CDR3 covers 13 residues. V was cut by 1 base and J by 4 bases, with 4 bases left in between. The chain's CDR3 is CASSLVRTGELFF. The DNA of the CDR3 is TGTGCCAGCAGCTTAGTTCGCACCGGGGAGCTGTTTTTT.

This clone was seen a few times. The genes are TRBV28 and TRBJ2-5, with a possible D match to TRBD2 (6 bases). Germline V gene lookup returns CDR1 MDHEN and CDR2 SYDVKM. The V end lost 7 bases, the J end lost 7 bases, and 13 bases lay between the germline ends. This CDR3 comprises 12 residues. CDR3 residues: CASNIRGGTQYF. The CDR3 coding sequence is TGTGCCAGCAACATCCGGGGAGGGACCCAGTACTTC. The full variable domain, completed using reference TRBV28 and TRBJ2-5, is DVKVTQSSRYLVKRTGEKVFLECVQDMDHENMFWYRQDPGLGLRLIYFSYDVKMKEKGDIPEGYSVSREKKERFSLILESASTNQTSMYLCASNIRGGTQYFGPGTRLLVL.

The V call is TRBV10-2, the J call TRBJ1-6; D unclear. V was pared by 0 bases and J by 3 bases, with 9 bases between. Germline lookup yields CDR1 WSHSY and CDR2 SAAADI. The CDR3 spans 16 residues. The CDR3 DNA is TGCGCCAGCAGTGAGTCATCCCCCCTCTATAATTCACCCCTCCACTTT. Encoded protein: CASSESSPLYNSPLHF.

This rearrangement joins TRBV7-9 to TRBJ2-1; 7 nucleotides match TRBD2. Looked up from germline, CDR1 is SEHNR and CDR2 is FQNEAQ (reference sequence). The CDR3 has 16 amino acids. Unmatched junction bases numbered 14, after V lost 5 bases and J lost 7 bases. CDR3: CASSPAGTTPENEQFF. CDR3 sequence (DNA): TGTGCCAGCAGCCCGGCCGGGACTACCCCCGAGAATGAGCAGTTCTTC.

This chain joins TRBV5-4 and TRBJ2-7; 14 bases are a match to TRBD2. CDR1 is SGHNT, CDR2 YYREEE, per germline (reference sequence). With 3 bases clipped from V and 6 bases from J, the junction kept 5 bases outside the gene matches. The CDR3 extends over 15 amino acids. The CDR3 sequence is CASSSRLAGGSEQYF. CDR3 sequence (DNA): TGTGCCAGCAGCTCGAGACTAGCGGGAGGGTCCGAGCAGTACTTC.

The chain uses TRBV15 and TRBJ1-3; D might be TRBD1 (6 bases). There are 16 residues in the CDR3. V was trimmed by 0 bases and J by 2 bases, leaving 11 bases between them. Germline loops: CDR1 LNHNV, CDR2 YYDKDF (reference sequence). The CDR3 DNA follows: TGTGCCACCAGCAGAGAAACAGGGCGCACTGGAAACACCATATATTTT. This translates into CATSRETGRTGNTIYF.

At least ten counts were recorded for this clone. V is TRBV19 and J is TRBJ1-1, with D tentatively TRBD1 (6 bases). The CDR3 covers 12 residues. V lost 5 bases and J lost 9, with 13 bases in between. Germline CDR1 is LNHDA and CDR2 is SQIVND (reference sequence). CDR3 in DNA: TGTGCCAGTAGTTCTTGGACAGCCCAAGCTTTCTTT. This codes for CASSSWTAQAFF.

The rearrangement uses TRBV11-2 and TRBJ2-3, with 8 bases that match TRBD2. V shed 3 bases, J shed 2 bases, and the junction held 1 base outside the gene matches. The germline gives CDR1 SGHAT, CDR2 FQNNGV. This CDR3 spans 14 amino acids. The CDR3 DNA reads TGTGCCAGCAGCTTCGGGGGGGACACAGATACGCAGTATTTT. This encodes CASSFGGDTDTQYF.

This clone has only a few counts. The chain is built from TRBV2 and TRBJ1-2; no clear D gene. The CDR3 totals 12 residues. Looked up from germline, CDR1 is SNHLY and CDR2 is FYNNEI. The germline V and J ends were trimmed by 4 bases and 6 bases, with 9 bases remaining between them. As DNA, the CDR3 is TGTGCCAGCAGTGGCTCCCCGGATGGCTACACCTTC. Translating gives CASSGSPDGYTF.

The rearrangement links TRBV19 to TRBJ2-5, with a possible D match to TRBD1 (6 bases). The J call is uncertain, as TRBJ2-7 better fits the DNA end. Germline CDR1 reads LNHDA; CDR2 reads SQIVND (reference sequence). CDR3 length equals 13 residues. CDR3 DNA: TGTGCCAGTAGTATAACAGGGACCTACGAGCAGTACTTC. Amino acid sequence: CASSITGTYEQYF.

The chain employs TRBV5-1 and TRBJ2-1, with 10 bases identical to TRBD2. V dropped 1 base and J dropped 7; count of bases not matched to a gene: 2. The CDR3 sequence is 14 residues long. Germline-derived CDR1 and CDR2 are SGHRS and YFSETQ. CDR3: CASSLLAGVNEQFF. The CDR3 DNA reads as TGCGCCAGCAGCTTGCTAGCGGGAGTTAATGAGCAGTTCTTC.

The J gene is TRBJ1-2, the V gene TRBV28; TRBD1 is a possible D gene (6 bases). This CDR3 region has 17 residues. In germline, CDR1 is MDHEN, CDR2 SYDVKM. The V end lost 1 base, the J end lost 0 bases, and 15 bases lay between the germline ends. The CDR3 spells CASSLLGRGPANYGYTF. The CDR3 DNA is TGTGCCAGCAGTTTATTGGGCAGGGGCCCAGCTAACTATGGCTACACCTTC.

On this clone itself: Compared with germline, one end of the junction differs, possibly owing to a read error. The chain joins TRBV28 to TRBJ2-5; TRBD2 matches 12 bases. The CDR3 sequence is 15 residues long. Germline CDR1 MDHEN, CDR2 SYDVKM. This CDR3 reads CASSGLAGRQEAQYF. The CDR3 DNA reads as TGTGCCAGCAGTGGACTAGCGGGACGCCAAGAGGCCCAGTACTTC.

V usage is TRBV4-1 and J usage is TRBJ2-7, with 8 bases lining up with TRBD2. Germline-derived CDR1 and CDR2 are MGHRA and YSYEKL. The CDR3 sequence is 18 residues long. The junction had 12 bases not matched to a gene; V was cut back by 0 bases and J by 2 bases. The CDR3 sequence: CASSQEGARAGEAYEQYF. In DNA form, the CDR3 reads TGCGCCAGCAGCCAAGAAGGAGCGCGAGCGGGAGAAGCCTACGAGCAGTACTTC.

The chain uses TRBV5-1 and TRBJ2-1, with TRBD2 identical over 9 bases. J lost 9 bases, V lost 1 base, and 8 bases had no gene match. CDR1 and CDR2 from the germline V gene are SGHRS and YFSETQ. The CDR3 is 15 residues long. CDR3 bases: TGCGCCAGCAGCTTGTCACTAGCGGGTAAGGGTGAGCAGTTCTTC. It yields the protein CASSLSLAGKGEQFF.

CDR3 in DNA: TGTGCCAGCTCACCCGAGGGAAGGACTGAAGCTTTCTTT. As protein: CASSPEGRTEAFF. V is TRBV18 and J is TRBJ1-1; D gene ambiguous. The V gene's germline CDR1 is KGHSH and CDR2 LQKENI. With 3 bases removed from V and 5 bases from J, the gap between germline ends came to 10 bases. The CDR3 totals 13 residues. Supplemented by reference TRBV18 and TRBJ1-1, the full variable domain reads NAGVMQNPRHLVRRRGQEARLRCSPMKGHSHVYWYRQLPEEGLKFMVYLQKENIIDESGMPKERFSAEFPKEGPSILRIQQVVRGDSAAYFCASSPEGRTEAFFGQGTRLTVV.

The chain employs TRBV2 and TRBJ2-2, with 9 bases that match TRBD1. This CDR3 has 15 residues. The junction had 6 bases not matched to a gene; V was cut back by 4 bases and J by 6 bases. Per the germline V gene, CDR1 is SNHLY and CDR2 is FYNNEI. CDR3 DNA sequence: TGTGCCAGCAGTGTAAGACAGGGGGACCCCGGGGAGCTGTTTTTT. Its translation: CASSVRQGDPGELFF.

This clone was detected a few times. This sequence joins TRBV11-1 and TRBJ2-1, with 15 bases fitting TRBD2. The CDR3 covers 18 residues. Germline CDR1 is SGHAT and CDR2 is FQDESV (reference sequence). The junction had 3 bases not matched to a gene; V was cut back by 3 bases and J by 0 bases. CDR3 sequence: CASSFGLAGGISYNEQFF. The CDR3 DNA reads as TGTGCCAGCAGCTTCGGACTAGCGGGGGGGATCTCCTACAATGAGCAGTTCTTC.

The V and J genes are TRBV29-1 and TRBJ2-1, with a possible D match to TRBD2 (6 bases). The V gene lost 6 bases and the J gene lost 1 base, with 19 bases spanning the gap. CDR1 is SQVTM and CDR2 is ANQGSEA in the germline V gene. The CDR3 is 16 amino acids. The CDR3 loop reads CSVLTPGGISYNEQFF. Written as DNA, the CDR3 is TGCAGCGTACTGACACCTGGCGGGATATCCTACAATGAGCAGTTCTTC.

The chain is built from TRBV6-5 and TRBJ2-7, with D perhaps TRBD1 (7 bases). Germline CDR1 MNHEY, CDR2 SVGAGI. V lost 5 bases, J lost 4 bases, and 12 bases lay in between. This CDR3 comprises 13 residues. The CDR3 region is CASSKTGRYEQYF. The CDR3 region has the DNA TGTGCCAGCAGTAAGACAGGGAGGTACGAGCAGTACTTC.